Listed below are T cell receptor beta chains from one sample, sequenced in a study of CD8 T cells in Susac syndrome. TCRdb independently ran MiXCR on the immunoSEQ multiplex PCR reads; one entry per CDR3 protein. Seen here are about 130,000 distinct CDR3 sequences, under 95% observed once, and the top ten hold about 0.23%. Material: CD8+ T cells from PBMCs. These receptors all come from a human donor with multiple sclerosis. The CDR3 runs from the conserved cysteine through the conserved F or W. D genes are given only for firm matches. Expanded clones get a size class; other rows say once, few or many, or leave the size out.

TRBV27	TRBJ2-1	.	13	.	CASSLDSANEQFF	TGTGCCAGCAGTTTAGACAGTGCCAATGAGCAGTTCTTC
TRBV19	TRBJ1-5	.	11	.	CASSYYGPQHF	TGTGCCAGTAGTTATTATGGGCCCCAGCATTTT
TRBV4-3	TRBJ2-7	few	15	TRBD2	CASSPGLAGGYEQYF	TGCGCCAGCAGCCCCGGACTAGCGGGAGGTTACGAGCAGTACTTC
TRBV27	TRBJ2-7	.	12	.	CASSTGAYEQYF	TGTGCCAGCAGTACGGGGGCCTACGAGCAGTACTTC
TRBV6-1	TRBJ2-5	.	16	TRBD2	CASQGLAGSYQETQYF	TGTGCCAGCCAGGGACTAGCGGGATCGTACCAAGAGACCCAGTACTTC
TRBV20-1	TRBJ2-5	.	15	.	CSAAPPSSAGETQYF	TGCAGTGCTGCCCCCCCTTCTTCGGCTGGGGAGACCCAGTACTTC
TRBV7-9	TRBJ2-4	.	11	.	CASSWTDLQYF	TGTGCCAGCAGCTGGACAGATTTACAGTACTTC
TRBV20-1	TRBJ2-1	.	16	TRBD2	CSARDLAGGTYNEQFF	TGCAGTGCTAGAGATTTAGCGGGAGGGACCTACAATGAGCAGTTCTTC
TRBV10-3	TRBJ2-3	.	11	.	CAISDTDTQYF	TGTGCCATCAGTGATACAGATACGCAGTATTTT
TRBV18	TRBJ2-5	.	17	TRBD2	CASSPKGLAGVQETQYF	TGTGCCAGCTCACCCAAGGGACTAGCGGGAGTCCAAGAGACCCAGTACTTC
TRBV18	TRBJ1-4	.	14	.	CASSPDGSQEKLFF	TGTGCCAGCTCACCAGACGGGAGTCAAGAAAAACTGTTTTTT
TRBV20-1	TRBJ2-1	.	11	.	CSARPSNEQFF	TGCAGTGCTAGACCTTCCAATGAGCAGTTCTTC
TRBV6-1	TRBJ1-5	few	13	.	CASSQNSNQPQHF	TGTGCCAGCAGCCAGAATAGCAATCAGCCCCAGCATTTT
TRBV7-2	TRBJ2-2	.	11	.	CARLNGGELFF	TGTGCCAGGCTCAATGGCGGGGAGCTGTTTTTT
TRBV4-1	TRBJ1-3	.	13	.	CASRQDSGNTIYF	TGCGCCAGCCGGCAGGACTCTGGAAACACCATATATTTT
TRBV3-1	TRBJ1-1	.	13	TRBD1	CASSLDRESEAFF	TGTGCCAGCAGTCTCGACAGGGAGTCTGAAGCTTTCTTT
TRBV6-5	TRBJ2-2	.	15	.	CASSYYQMNTGELFF	TGTGCCAGCAGTTACTACCAAATGAACACCGGGGAGCTGTTTTTT
TRBV7-3	TRBJ1-1	.	15	.	CASSSKQISNTEAFF	TGTGCCAGCAGCTCAAAACAGATCTCGAACACTGAAGCTTTCTTT
TRBV11-2	TRBJ1-1	few	12	.	CASSRLNTEAFF	TGTGCCAGCAGTCGTTTGAACACTGAAGCTTTCTTT
TRBV29-1	TRBJ2-1	.	13	.	CSALLLGDNEQFF	TGCAGCGCCTTATTACTAGGGGACAATGAGCAGTTCTTC
TRBV27	TRBJ1-5	.	13	.	CASSLLRGRPQHF	TGTGCCAGCAGTTTATTGAGGGGTCGGCCCCAGCATTTT
TRBV20-1	TRBJ1-1	.	14	.	CSAQRALMFTEAFF	TGCAGTGCCCAAAGGGCCTTAATGTTCACTGAAGCTTTCTTT
TRBV6-2/TRBV6-3	TRBJ2-1	.	13	.	CASSYVPTDEQFF	TGTGCCAGCAGTTACGTACCCACCGATGAGCAGTTCTTC
TRBV27	TRBJ2-1	.	12	.	CASSDAYNEQFF	TGTGCCAGCAGCGATGCCTACAATGAGCAGTTCTTC
TRBV4-2	TRBJ1-3	.	16	.	CASSQDSGTVGNTIYF	TGTGCCAGCAGCCAAGACTCCGGGACGGTGGGAAACACCATATATTTT
TRBV5-4	TRBJ2-5	.	13	.	CASSFLDQETQYF	TGTGCCAGCAGCTTTCTAGACCAAGAGACCCAGTACTTC
TRBV3-1	TRBJ2-5	.	15	.	CASSQVRALQETQYF	TGTGCCAGCAGCCAAGTTAGGGCCTTACAAGAGACCCAGTACTTC
TRBV29-1	TRBJ1-1	.	12	.	CSVPAQNTEAFF	TGCAGCGTGCCCGCACAAAACACTGAAGCTTTCTTT
TRBV3-1	TRBJ1-4	.	15	.	CASSQDFDGNEKLFF	TGTGCCAGCAGCCAGGACTTCGACGGAAATGAAAAACTGTTTTTT
TRBV7-3	TRBJ2-2	.	15	.	CASSPPPTNTGELFF	TGTGCCAGCAGCCCTCCCCCGACAAACACCGGGGAGCTGTTTTTT
TRBV5-1	TRBJ2-7	.	14	.	CASSFTGEGYEQYF	TGCGCCAGCAGCTTTACAGGGGAGGGCTACGAGCAGTACTTC
TRBV29-1	TRBJ2-7	.	12	TRBD2	CSVLAGVYEQYF	TGCAGCGTACTAGCGGGAGTCTACGAGCAGTACTTC
TRBV7-8	TRBJ1-1	.	17	TRBD1	CASSQGDATGQNTEAFF	TGTGCCAGCAGCCAAGGTGACGCGACAGGGCAGAACACTGAAGCTTTCTTT
TRBV29-1	TRBJ1-2	.	11	TRBD1	CSVVRDRSYTF	TGCAGCGTTGTCCGGGACAGGAGCTACACCTTC
TRBV4-2	TRBJ2-3	.	14	.	CASSFGGGEDTQYF	TGTGCCAGCAGCTTTGGGGGCGGGGAAGATACGCAGTATTTT
TRBV27	TRBJ2-7	.	13	TRBD1	CASSFTGGDEQYF	TGTGCCAGCAGCTTCACAGGGGGCGACGAGCAGTACTTC
TRBV25-1	TRBJ1-2	.	20	.	CASSGSTASHRGPARYGYTF	TGTGCCAGCAGTGGATCTACCGCCAGCCACCGGGGGCCGGCGAGGTATGGCTACACCTTC
TRBV30	TRBJ1-2	.	15	.	CAWSVLYTVGYGYTF	TGTGCCTGGAGTGTGCTCTACACGGTCGGCTATGGCTACACCTTC
TRBV7-9	TRBJ1-1	.	14	.	CASSLVPTNTEAFF	TGTGCCAGCAGCTTGGTCCCCACGAACACTGAAGCTTTCTTT
TRBV19	TRBJ2-7	.	11	.	CASSRGDEQYF	TGTGCCAGTAGTAGGGGGGACGAGCAGTACTTC
TRBV6-5	TRBJ2-1	once	13	.	CASSYSEGNEQFF	TGTGCCAGCAGTTACTCGGAGGGGAATGAGCAGTTCTTC
TRBV3-1	TRBJ1-1	.	14	.	CASSPPSPGTEAFF	TGTGCCAGCAGCCCCCCGTCCCCTGGTACTGAAGCTTTCTTT
TRBV6-6	TRBJ2-7	.	15	.	CASSYSIAYTYEQYF	TGTGCCAGCAGTTACTCGATAGCGTATACCTACGAGCAGTACTTC
TRBV20-1	TRBJ2-2	.	13	.	CSALNGFTGELFF	TGCAGTGCCCTGAATGGGTTCACCGGGGAGCTGTTTTTT
TRBV7-6	TRBJ1-1	.	11	.	CASSAGREAFF	TGTGCCAGCAGCGCGGGTAGGGAAGCTTTCTTT
TRBV30	TRBJ1-1	.	13	TRBD1	CAWNIPGGGEAFF	TGTGCCTGGAATATTCCAGGGGGCGGCGAAGCTTTCTTT
TRBV3-1	TRBJ2-2	.	16	.	CASSPARDQITGELFF	TGTGCCAGCAGCCCCGCCCGGGACCAAATCACCGGGGAGCTGTTTTTT
TRBV5-6	TRBJ2-7	.	14	.	CASSLEESSYEQYF	TGTGCCAGCAGCTTAGAGGAAAGCTCCTACGAGCAGTACTTC
TRBV7-9	TRBJ1-1	.	13	.	CASKTDMNTEAFF	TGTGCCAGCAAGACGGATATGAACACTGAAGCTTTCTTT
TRBV20-1	TRBJ2-1	.	16	.	CSARDRAASSYNEQFF	TGCAGTGCTAGGGATAGGGCAGCCAGCTCCTACAATGAGCAGTTCTTC
TRBV29-1	TRBJ1-1	.	12	.	CSVAGVSTEAFF	TGCAGCGTTGCAGGGGTGAGCACTGAAGCTTTCTTT
TRBV4-3	TRBJ2-6	.	19	.	CASSQDPWRESSGANVLTF	TGCGCCAGCAGCCAAGACCCTTGGAGGGAAAGCTCTGGGGCCAACGTCCTGACTTTC
TRBV19	TRBJ1-5	.	12	TRBD1	CASSEGAQPQHF	TGTGCCAGTAGTGAGGGGGCCCAGCCCCAGCATTTT